These 22 T cell receptor beta chains were all obtained from the same sample, sequenced in a study of patients and donors after allogeneic stem cell transplantation. MiXCR, applied by TCRdb to the RT-PCR reads, yields one record per CDR3 protein. The table has about 200,000 distinct CDR3 sequences, 41% seen once. Sequences were obtained from blood, either unsorted or a sorted T cell fraction (not recorded which). The receptor set was obtained from a human donor who was either an allogeneic HSCT recipient or a stem cell or donor lymphocyte infusion donor (not recorded which). It is not recorded whose cells these are; they may come from a transplant donor.

In this sample, this clonotype turned up a few times. V and J are TRBV11-2 and TRBJ1-1, with D perhaps matching TRBD1 (6 bases). The CDR3 loop spans 14 amino acids. Per the germline V gene, CDR1 is SGHAT and CDR2 is FQNNGV. Trimming took 6 bases from V and 0 from J, leaving 11 bases between them. As DNA, the CDR3 is TGTGCCAGCAGTAAGGGGGGAATGAACACTGAAGCTTTCTTT. Translation: CASSKGGMNTEAFF. Drawing the rest from reference TRBV11-2 and TRBJ1-1, the complete variable domain is EAGVAQSPRYKIIEKRQSVAFWCNPISGHATLYWYQQILGQGPKLLIQFQNNGVVDDSQLPKDRFSAERLKGVDSTLKIQPAKLEDSAVYLCASSKGGMNTEAFFGQGTRLTVV.

The rearrangement links TRBV7-3 to TRBJ1-2; D ambiguous. Trimming removed 4 bases at V and 6 bases at J, with 15 bases between. This CDR3 is built from 14 residues. Germline CDR1 is SGHTA and CDR2 is FQGTGA. In DNA form, the CDR3 reads TGTGCCAGCAGCTACACGGCAGGAGAGGATGGCTACACCTTC. It is translated as CASSYTAGEDGYTF.

In its sample, this clonotype was seen a few times. CDR3 DNA sequence: TGTGCCAGCTCACCACTACCGAGCAATCAGCCCCAGCATTTT. Its translation: CASSPLPSNQPQHF. The chain uses TRBV18 and TRBJ1-5; D gene unclear. The V and J ends lost 1 base and 1 base respectively, with 5 bases between them. The CDR3 loop spans 14 amino acids. The germline CDR1 and CDR2 sequences are KGHSH and LQKENI.

This clonotype was picked up one time. The V call is TRBV11-2, the J call TRBJ2-1; D is unresolved. CDR1 is SGHAT, CDR2 FQNNGV, per germline. This CDR3 spans 15 amino acids. The V and J ends lost 5 bases and 7 bases respectively, with 18 bases between them. The DNA for the CDR3 is TGTGCCAGCAGCCCCAGGCACGGAGATGGGAATGAGCAGTTCTTC. It codes for CASSPRHGDGNEQFF.

This rearrangement joins TRBV4-3 to TRBJ2-3; D unresolved. V lost 0 bases and J lost 3, with 10 bases in between. The CDR3 is made up of 15 amino acids. CDR1 and CDR2 from the germline V gene are LGHNA and YSLEER. The chain's CDR3 is CASSQDLGQTDTQYF. CDR3 DNA sequence: TGCGCCAGCAGCCAAGATCTGGGCCAAACAGATACGCAGTATTTT.

This clonotype was counted only a few times. This chain uses TRBV19 with TRBJ2-1; the D is unclear. The ends were cut back, 3 bases at V and 3 bases at J, with 6 bases in the middle. Germline V gives CDR1 LNHDA, CDR2 SQIVND (reference sequence). The CDR3 extends over 13 amino acids. The CDR3 DNA is TGTGCCAGTAGTATGTTAGACTACAATGAGCAGTTCTTC. This encodes CASSMLDYNEQFF.

This clonotype turned up a few times. V and J are TRBV4-2 and TRBJ1-4; 9 nucleotides match TRBD1. Germline V CDR1 and CDR2: LGHNA, YNFKEQ. Germline trimming cut 0 bases from V and 4 bases from J; bases unmatched to any gene: 9. The CDR3 length is 18 residues. DNA for the CDR3: TGTGCCAGCAGCCAAGATAGGGGACAGGGCAGCTATAATGAAAAACTGTTTTTT. Residues: CASSQDRGQGSYNEKLFF.

A few counts support this clonotype. This chain uses TRBV30 with TRBJ1-1; 7 bases are shared with TRBD1. The ends lost 8 bases at V and 0 bases at J; junction bases unmatched: 9. The CDR3 extends over 14 amino acids. Germline V CDR1 and CDR2: GTSNPN, SVGIG (reference sequence). CDR3 DNA: TGTGCCAACTACAGGGGCCTGATGAACACTGAAGCTTTCTTT. Translation: CANYRGLMNTEAFF.

This clonotype was seen a handful of times. This chain's CDR3 is CATREGGTEAFF. The CDR3, as DNA: TGTGCCACCAGGGAGGGGGGCACTGAAGCTTTCTTT. V gene TRBV15 combines with J gene TRBJ1-1; a possible D gene is TRBD1 (6 bases). In germline, CDR1 is LNHNV, CDR2 YYDKDF (reference sequence). The CDR3 contains 12 residues. V was clipped by 6 bases and J by 4 bases, with 9 bases between them. The variable domain in full, with the rest retrieved from reference TRBV15 and TRBJ1-1, is DAMVIQNPRYQVTQFGKPVTLSCSQTLNHNVMYWYQQKSSQAPKLLFHYYDKDFNNEADTPDNFQSRRPNTSFCFLDIRSPGLGDTAMYLCATREGGTEAFFGQGTRLTVV.

The chain uses TRBV24-1 and TRBJ1-2, with 7 nucleotides matching TRBD1. The CDR3 has 17 residues. Germline CDR1 and CDR2: KGHDR and SFDVKD. V dropped 0 bases and J dropped 4; count of bases not matched to a gene: 10. The CDR3 sequence: CATSDLDLQTGSYGYTF. CDR3 nucleotides: TGTGCCACCAGTGATTTGGACCTACAGACAGGGTCCTATGGCTACACCTTC.

The table lists this clonotype with a count of one. Written as DNA, the CDR3 is TGTGCCAGCAGCTTATTGATGGGAAGAGACGAGCAGTTCTTC. This sequence encodes CASSLLMGRDEQFF. The rearrangement links TRBV11-1 to TRBJ2-1; D gene ambiguous. Trimming removed 2 bases at V and 10 bases at J, with 15 bases between. CDR3 length equals 14 residues. CDR1 SGHAT and CDR2 FQDESV come from the germline V gene (reference sequence).

There are a few counts of this clonotype. The chain links TRBV29-1 to TRBJ2-1; TRBD2 is a possible D gene (5 bases). Germline-derived CDR1 and CDR2 are SQVTM and ANQGSEA. Trimming stripped 4 bases from V and 7 bases from J, with 20 bases between. The length of the CDR3 is 15 residues. The CDR3 DNA reads TGCAGCGTTGTGGAGCTCGCGGGCCCCGGTAATGAGCAGTTCTTC. Its protein product is CSVVELAGPGNEQFF.

This clonotype was picked up one time. The chain uses TRBV25-1 and TRBJ2-7; possible D gene TRBD2, 6 bases. Germline-derived CDR1 and CDR2 are MGHDK and SYGVNS. This CDR3 contains 15 residues. V was trimmed by 1 base and J by 1 base, leaving 11 bases between them. CDR3 in DNA: TGTGCCAGCAGTGAATGGGGTAGCGGATCCTACGAGCAGTACTTC. Translation gives CASSEWGSGSYEQYF.

The chain has TRBV12-3 or TRBV12-4 and TRBJ1-5, with D unresolved. V was pared by 7 bases and J by 0 bases, with 19 bases between. The CDR3 has 17 amino acids. Written as DNA, the CDR3 is TGTGCCAGCACCCTAGGACCCAGCAAGAATAGCAATCAGCCCCAGCATTTT. The encoded protein is CASTLGPSKNSNQPQHF.

This sequence joins TRBV6-5 and TRBJ2-7; D is undetermined. The CDR3 extends over 12 amino acids. From germline, CDR1 is MNHEY and CDR2 SVGAGI. V was pared by 7 bases and J by 1 base, with 8 bases between. CDR3 protein: CASTGESYEQYF. CDR3 in DNA: TGTGCCAGCACAGGAGAATCCTACGAGCAGTACTTC.

The chain links TRBV5-1 to TRBJ1-6; D unresolved. Germline V gene data show CDR1 as SGHRS and CDR2 as YFSETQ. CDR3 size: 15 residues. V lost 1 base, J lost 8 bases, and 13 bases lay in between. CDR3 amino acids: CASSLSDGRDSPLHF. Written as DNA, the CDR3 is TGCGCCAGCAGCTTGTCAGACGGGAGGGATTCACCCCTCCACTTT. Variable domain in full (rest from reference TRBV5-1 and TRBJ1-6): KAGVTQTPRYLIKTRGQQVTLSCSPISGHRSVSWYQQTPGQGLQFLFEYFSETQRNKGNFPGRFSGRQFSNSRSEMNVSTLELGDSALYLCASSLSDGRDSPLHFGNGTRLTVT.

The chain uses TRBV12-3 or TRBV12-4 and TRBJ2-5; 8 bases line up with TRBD2. Losses at the gene ends were 8 bases for V and 2 bases for J; bases not matched to a gene: 4. There are 13 residues in the CDR3. The DNA of the CDR3 is TGTGCCAGCTCACTAGCGGAACAAGAGACCCAGTACTTC. This codes for CASSLAEQETQYF.

This chain's CDR3 is CASSLTNNSPLHF. DNA of the CDR3: TGTGCCAGCAGTTTGACAAATAATTCACCCCTCCACTTT. V gene TRBV27 combines with J gene TRBJ1-6; D is uncertain. From germline, CDR1 is MNHEY and CDR2 SMNVEV (reference sequence). Between the trimmed V and J ends, which lost 3 bases and 5 bases, there was a span of 5 bases. The CDR3 is made up of 13 amino acids.

In nucleotides, the CDR3 is TGCGCCAGCAGCCAAGGACAGGGTTCCTACGAGCAGTACTTC. Its protein product is CASSQGQGSYEQYF. V is TRBV4-3 and J is TRBJ2-7; 7 positions match TRBD1. Germline V gene data show CDR1 as LGHNA and CDR2 as YSLEER. V shed 1 base and J 1 base; nucleotides not matched to a gene: 1. CDR3 length: 14 amino acids.

This clonotype has only a few counts. The CDR3 bases are TGTGCCAGCAGTGCTGGACCGGGTGAAGCTTTCTTT. Residues: CASSAGPGEAFF. This rearrangement joins TRBV2 to TRBJ1-1; unclear D gene. Germline V gives CDR1 SNHLY, CDR2 FYNNEI. This CDR3 spans 12 amino acids. V lost 4 bases and J 7 bases, leaving 10 bases between the germline ends. The full variable domain, completed using reference TRBV2 and TRBJ1-1, is EPEVTQTPSHQVTQMGQEVILRCVPISNHLYFYWYRQILGQKVEFLVSFYNNEISEKSEIFDDQFSVERPDGSNFTLKIRSTKLEDSAMYFCASSAGPGEAFFGQGTRLTVV.

The V and J genes are TRBV5-1 and TRBJ1-1; 7 bases map to TRBD1. Per germline, CDR1 SGHRS and CDR2 YFSETQ. The V gene end was trimmed by 0 bases and the J gene end by 3 bases; junction bases not matched to a gene: 5. The CDR3 is 15 amino acids. CDR3 nucleotides: TGCGCCAGCAGCTTGGGAGGGACAGTGGACACTGAAGCTTTCTTT. Translation: CASSLGGTVDTEAFF.

The rearrangement uses TRBV29-1 and TRBJ2-5; the match to TRBD2 covers 14 bases. V was pared by 7 bases and J by 5 bases, with 9 bases of the junction left unmatched. This CDR3 contains 15 residues. CDR1 SQVTM and CDR2 ANQGSEA come from the germline V gene. The DNA of the CDR3 is TGCAGCGCTACCGGACTAGCGGGAGGAAAGGAGACCCAGTACTTC. This codes for CSATGLAGGKETQYF. Full variable domain (rest looked up from reference TRBV29-1 and TRBJ2-5): SAVISQKPSRDICQRGTSLTIQCQVDSQVTMMFWYRQQPGQSLTLIATANQGSEATYESGFVIDKFPISRPNLTFSTLTVSNMSPEDSSIYLCSATGLAGGKETQYFGPGTRLLVL.